The present entry profiles one TCR beta chain with its context. The antigen remains undetermined. The time point was: blood from clinic visit 5 months post-surgery; TSC patient then seizure free. Surgery cases with the highest brain T cell transcript signatures were chosen for sequencing. Pre-surgery treatment included at least one anti-epileptic drug. The assay was immunoSEQ multiplex PCR, and TCRdb's table has in-frame clones only and misses some. The data show hundreds of thousands of clones, 93% seen once. The data were taken from a study of brain T cells in children with intractable seizures. General study results and limits: Absence of clones before surgery may stem from lower sequencing depth. Only CDR3 sequence similarity suggested viral specificity, without known HCMV serostatus.

The CDR3 covers 13 residues. V was shortened by 4 bases and J by 4 bases, with 10 bases between the two germline ends. Per germline, CDR1 LNHDA and CDR2 SQIVND (reference sequence). The chain combines TRBV19 with TRBJ1-2, with D perhaps TRBD1 (6 bases). Material: peripheral blood, obtained roughly 5 months after surgery. The clonotype comes from a boy under two years old with tuberous sclerosis and intractable seizures. The DNA for the CDR3 is TGTGCCAGTAGTAACAGGGAGCCCTATGGCTACACCTTC. Translated: CASSNREPYGYTF. The complete variable domain, with remaining parts taken from reference TRBV19 and TRBJ1-2, reads DGGITQSPKYLFRKEGQNVTLSCEQNLNHDAMYWYRQDPGQGLRLIYYSQIVNDFQKGDIAEGYSVSREKKESFPLTVTSAQKNPTAFYLCASSNREPYGYTFGSGTRLTVV.